These 16 T cell receptor beta chains were sequenced from one sample in a study of blood T cell repertoires in COVID-19. Profiling relied on immunoSEQ multiplex PCR, and the TCRdb table lists in-frame clones only, not all of them. The sample has about 180,000 clones, roughly 88% seen once. The sequenced material came from PBMCs or T cells enriched from blood (not recorded which). The origin of the receptors is a woman in her thirties who had recovered from COVID-19.

This rearrangement joins TRBV2 to TRBJ2-7, with 8 bases that match TRBD2. The germline gives CDR1 SNHLY, CDR2 FYNNEI. This CDR3 is 15 amino acids long. V gave up 2 bases and J gave up 7 bases; unmatched junction bases: 10. This chain's CDR3 is CASSEYAGGVREQYF. DNA for the CDR3: TGTGCCAGCAGTGAATATGCGGGAGGAGTTAGAGAGCAGTACTTC.

The J gene is TRBJ2-3, the V gene TRBV28, with 9 positions matching TRBD2. The V segment lost 7 bases and the J segment 7 bases; nucleotides outside the gene matches: 12. The CDR3 sequence is 15 residues long. CDR1 MDHEN and CDR2 SYDVKM come from the germline V gene. DNA for the CDR3: TGTGCCAGCATCAAGGGGCTAGCGGGAATGTATACGCAGTATTTT. Its protein is CASIKGLAGMYTQYF.

This clone was observed a handful of times. V usage is TRBV7-8 and J usage is TRBJ2-2; D perhaps matches TRBD1 (5 bases). CDR1 and CDR2 (germline): SGHVS, FQNEAQ. V was trimmed by 7 bases and J by 2 bases, leaving 8 bases between them. The CDR3 covers 13 residues. The CDR3 DNA follows: TGTGCCAGCACAAGGGGCAACACCGGGGAGCTGTTTTTT. As protein: CASTRGNTGELFF.

The chain combines TRBV10-3 with TRBJ2-1; 13 bases map to TRBD2. Losses at the gene ends were 10 bases for V and 7 bases for J; bases not matched to a gene: 7. There are 14 residues in the CDR3. The V gene's germline CDR1 is ENHRY and CDR2 SYGVKD. CDR3 loop: CATARTSGRNEQFF. Written as DNA, the CDR3 is TGTGCCACCGCTCGGACTAGCGGGAGAAATGAGCAGTTCTTC.

The gene calls are TRBV28 and TRBJ1-2; the D gene is possibly TRBD1 (5 bases). CDR1 is MDHEN, CDR2 SYDVKM, per germline. The CDR3 totals 14 residues. V was clipped by 3 bases and J by 6 bases, with 14 bases between them. The CDR3 here is CASSLEGPQDGYTF. In DNA, the CDR3 is TGTGCCAGCAGTTTGGAGGGACCTCAGGATGGCTACACCTTC.

The rearrangement uses TRBV27 and TRBJ2-2; D is unresolved. Germline values: CDR1 MNHEY, CDR2 SMNVEV (reference sequence). The CDR3 length is 17 residues. V lost 7 bases, J lost 3 bases, and 21 bases lay in between. As DNA, the CDR3 is TGTGCCAGCATCAGTCGCGCGGCAGCCACTTACACCGGGGAGCTGTTTTTT. Translation: CASISRAAATYTGELFF.

V is TRBV5-1 and J is TRBJ1-1; a weak D match, TRBD1 (6 bases). V gave up 4 bases and J gave up 1 base, with 14 bases separating them. Germline CDR1 and CDR2: SGHRS and YFSETQ. This CDR3 contains 15 residues. The CDR3: CASSLSGTPNTEAFF. The DNA for the CDR3 is TGCGCCAGCAGCCTTTCCGGGACACCGAACACTGAAGCTTTCTTT. The complete variable domain, with remaining parts taken from reference TRBV5-1 and TRBJ1-1, reads KAGVTQTPRYLIKTRGQQVTLSCSPISGHRSVSWYQQTPGQGLQFLFEYFSETQRNKGNFPGRFSGRQFSNSRSEMNVSTLELGDSALYLCASSLSGTPNTEAFFGQGTRLTVV.

The chain recombines TRBV28 with TRBJ2-1, with 7 positions matching TRBD2. Germline V gene sequence: CDR1 MDHEN, CDR2 SYDVKM. The CDR3 has 13 residues. The junction had 4 bases not matched to a gene; V was cut back by 7 bases and J by 4 bases. The CDR3 DNA follows: TGTGCCAGCAAGAGAGCGGGATACAATGAGCAGTTCTTC. This codes for CASKRAGYNEQFF. Drawing the rest from reference TRBV28 and TRBJ2-1, the complete variable domain is DVKVTQSSRYLVKRTGEKVFLECVQDMDHENMFWYRQDPGLGLRLIYFSYDVKMKEKGDIPEGYSVSREKKERFSLILESASTNQTSMYLCASKRAGYNEQFFGPGTRLTVL.

The sample holds a few counts of this clone. The rearrangement uses TRBV28 and TRBJ1-5; D may be TRBD1 (5 bases). V dropped 6 bases and J dropped 0 bases, with 9 bases sitting between them. Germline V lookup: CDR1 MDHEN, CDR2 SYDVKM. This CDR3 has 14 amino acids. CDR3 in amino acids: CASSPGDSNQPQHF. CDR3 bases: TGTGCCAGCAGCCCGGGGGATAGCAATCAGCCCCAGCATTTT.

This sequence joins TRBV13 and TRBJ1-1; tentative D call: TRBD1 (6 bases). The V gene lost 5 bases and the J gene lost 7 bases, with 14 bases spanning the gap. CDR1 PRHDT and CDR2 FYEKMQ come from the germline V gene (reference sequence). The CDR3 loop spans 13 amino acids. CDR3 sequence reads: CASSLEGHIEAFF. The CDR3 nucleotides are TGTGCCAGCAGCCTCGAGGGACATATTGAAGCTTTCTTT. The complete variable domain, with remaining parts taken from reference TRBV13 and TRBJ1-1, reads AAGVIQSPRHLIKEKRETATLKCYPIPRHDTVYWYQQGPGQDPQFLISFYEKMQSDKGSIPDRFSAQQFSDYHSELNMSSLELGDSALYFCASSLEGHIEAFFGQGTRLTVV.

This clone was observed a handful of times. The V and J genes are TRBV28 and TRBJ2-7; 8 nucleotides match TRBD1. Looked up from germline, CDR1 is MDHEN and CDR2 is SYDVKM. The CDR3 sequence is 16 residues long. V shed 3 bases and J 5 bases; nucleotides not matched to a gene: 12. CDR3 DNA sequence: TGTGCCAGCAGTTTCTTTCCCAGGGGGCGTATCAACGAGCAGTACTTC. Translation: CASSFFPRGRINEQYF.

This clone has just a few counts. This CDR3 is also generated by other DNA sequences in the sample. The gene calls are TRBV14 and TRBJ2-2; TRBD1 matches 7 bases. The CDR3 runs 15 residues. Germline V gene data show CDR1 as SGHDN and CDR2 as FVKESK. V was clipped by 4 bases and J by 1 base; unmatched bases: 3. The CDR3 nucleotides are TGTGCCAGCAGCCCAAGGACAGGGAACACCGGGGAGCTGTTTTTT. The encoded protein is CASSPRTGNTGELFF.

The V call is TRBV19, the J call TRBJ2-7, with TRBD1 identical over 9 bases. The V gene's germline CDR1 is LNHDA and CDR2 SQIVND (reference sequence). V shed 3 bases and J 7 bases; nucleotides not matched to a gene: 10. The length of the CDR3 is 15 residues. This chain's CDR3 is CASSMPGQGIREQYF. The CDR3 nucleotides are TGTGCCAGTAGTATGCCGGGACAGGGCATAAGGGAGCAGTACTTC.

The chain carries TRBV19 and TRBJ1-4; D might be TRBD1 (6 bases). The V end lost 4 bases, the J end lost 4 bases, and 10 bases lay between the germline ends. Looked up from germline, CDR1 is LNHDA and CDR2 is SQIVND (reference sequence). The CDR3 is 14 amino acids. The CDR3: CASSKDSFNEKLFF. CDR3 coding DNA: TGTGCCAGTAGTAAGGACAGTTTTAATGAAAAACTGTTTTTT.

The V gene is TRBV5-6, the J gene TRBJ1-2; D perhaps matches TRBD1 (5 bases). Per germline, CDR1 SGHDT and CDR2 YYEEEE. There are 16 residues in the CDR3. V lost 0 bases and J lost 4, with 16 bases in between. CDR3 DNA sequence: TGTGCCAGCAGCTTGGGGACACCTAACTTGCCCTATGGCTACACCTTC. It is translated as CASSLGTPNLPYGYTF.

The chain combines TRBV10-2 with TRBJ2-7, with a tentative D call TRBD2 (5 bases). With 3 bases removed from V and 1 base from J, the gap between germline ends came to 10 bases. This CDR3 region has 14 residues. From germline, CDR1 is WSHSY and CDR2 SAAADI. In DNA form, the CDR3 reads TGCGCCAGCAGTGAACGACTACTATCCTACGAGCAGTACTTC. Encoded protein: CASSERLLSYEQYF.